This T cell receptor beta chain came from a study of naive CD8 T cells in extremely preterm neonates. As to this clone: The antigen is not known.

Without labor or membrane rupture, elective cesareans at about 35-43 weeks supplied term cord blood. Pregnancies with fetal demise were excluded. Generated by immunoSEQ multiplex PCR, the TCRdb table keeps only in-frame clones and is missing some. The data show approximately 6,000 clones, about 98% seen once. General study results and limits: iChao1 richness was lowest in preterm neonates, significantly versus all ages. Preterm CDR3s were shorter than older groups', with fewer N additions and less trimming.

The CDR3 is made up of 13 amino acids. Germline V gene lookup returns CDR1 SGHVS and CDR2 FNYEAQ. Trimming took off 1 base at V and 6 bases at J, with 7 bases between the two ends. Sequenced: naive CD8+ T cells from cord blood. The TCR was taken from a newborn in good health. This chain joins TRBV7-6 and TRBJ2-1, with unresolved D. The CDR3 DNA reads TGTGCCAGCAGCTTAGGCAGTTTCAATGAGCAGTTCTTC. Translation: CASSLGSFNEQFF.